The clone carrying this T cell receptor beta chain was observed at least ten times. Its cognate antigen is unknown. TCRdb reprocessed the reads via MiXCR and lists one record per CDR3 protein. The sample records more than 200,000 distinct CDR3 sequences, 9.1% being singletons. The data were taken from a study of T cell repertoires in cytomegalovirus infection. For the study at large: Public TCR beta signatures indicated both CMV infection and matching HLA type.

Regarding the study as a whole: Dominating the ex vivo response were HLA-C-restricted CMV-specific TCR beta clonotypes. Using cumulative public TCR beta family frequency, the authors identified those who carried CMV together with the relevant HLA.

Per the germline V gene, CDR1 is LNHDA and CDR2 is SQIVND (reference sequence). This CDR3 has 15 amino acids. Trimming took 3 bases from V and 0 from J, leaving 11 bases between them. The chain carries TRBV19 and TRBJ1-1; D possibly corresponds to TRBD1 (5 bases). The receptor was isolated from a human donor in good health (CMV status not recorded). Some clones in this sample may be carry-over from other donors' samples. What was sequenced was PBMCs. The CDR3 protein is CASSMKGQMNTEAFF. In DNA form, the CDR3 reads TGTGCCAGTAGTATGAAGGGGCAGATGAACACTGAAGCTTTCTTT.